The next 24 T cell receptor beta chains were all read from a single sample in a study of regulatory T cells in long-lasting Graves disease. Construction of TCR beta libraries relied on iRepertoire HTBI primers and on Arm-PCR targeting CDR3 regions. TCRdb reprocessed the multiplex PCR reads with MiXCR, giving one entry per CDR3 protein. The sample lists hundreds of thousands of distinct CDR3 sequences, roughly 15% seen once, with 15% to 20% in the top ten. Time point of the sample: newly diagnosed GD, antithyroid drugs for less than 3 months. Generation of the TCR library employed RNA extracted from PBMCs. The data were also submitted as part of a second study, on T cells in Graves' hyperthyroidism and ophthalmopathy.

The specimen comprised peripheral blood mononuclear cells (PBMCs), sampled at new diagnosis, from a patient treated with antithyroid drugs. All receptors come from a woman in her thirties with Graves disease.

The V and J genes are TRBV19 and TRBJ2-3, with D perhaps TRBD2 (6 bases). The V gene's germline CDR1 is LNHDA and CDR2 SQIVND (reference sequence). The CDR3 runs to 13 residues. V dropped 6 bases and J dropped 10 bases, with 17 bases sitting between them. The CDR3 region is CASSPLAGPAQYF. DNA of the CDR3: TGTGCCAGTAGCCCCCTGGCGGGGCCTGCGCAGTATTTT.

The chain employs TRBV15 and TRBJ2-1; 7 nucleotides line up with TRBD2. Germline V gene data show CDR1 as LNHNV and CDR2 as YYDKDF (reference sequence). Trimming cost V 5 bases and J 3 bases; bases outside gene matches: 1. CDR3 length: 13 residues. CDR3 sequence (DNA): TGTGCCACCAGCCGCGGGAGCTACAATGAGCAGTTCTTC. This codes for CATSRGSYNEQFF. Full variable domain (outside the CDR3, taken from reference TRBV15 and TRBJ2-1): DAMVIQNPRYQVTQFGKPVTLSCSQTLNHNVMYWYQQKSSQAPKLLFHYYDKDFNNEADTPDNFQSRRPNTSFCFLDIRSPGLGDTAMYLCATSRGSYNEQFFGPGTRLTVL.

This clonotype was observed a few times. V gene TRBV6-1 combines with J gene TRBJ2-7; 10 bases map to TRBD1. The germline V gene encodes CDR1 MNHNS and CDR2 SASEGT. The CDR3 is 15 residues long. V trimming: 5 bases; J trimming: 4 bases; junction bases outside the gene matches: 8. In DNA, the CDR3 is TGTGCCAGCAGTAACCGACAGGGGGCAACTTACGAGCAGTACTTC. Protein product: CASSNRQGATYEQYF.

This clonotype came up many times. The CDR3 here is CASSIPGTSGEQYF. Here the CDR3 DNA reads TGTGCCAGCAGTATCCCCGGGACTAGCGGCGAGCAGTACTTC. The chain uses TRBV12-3 or TRBV12-4 and TRBJ2-7; 11 bases are a match to TRBD2. The trim removed 5 bases at V and 6 bases at J, leaving 6 bases unmatched. The CDR3 is made up of 14 amino acids.

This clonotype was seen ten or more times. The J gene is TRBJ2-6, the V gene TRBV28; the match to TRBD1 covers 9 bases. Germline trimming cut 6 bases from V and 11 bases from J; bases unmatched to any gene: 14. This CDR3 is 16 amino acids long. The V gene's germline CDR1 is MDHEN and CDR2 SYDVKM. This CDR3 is CASSPPPGQGSYVLTF. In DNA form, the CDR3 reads TGTGCCAGCAGCCCCCCACCGGGACAGGGATCTTACGTCCTGACTTTC. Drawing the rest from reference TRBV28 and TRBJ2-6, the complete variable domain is DVKVTQSSRYLVKRTGEKVFLECVQDMDHENMFWYRQDPGLGLRLIYFSYDVKMKEKGDIPEGYSVSREKKERFSLILESASTNQTSMYLCASSPPPGQGSYVLTFGAGSRLTVL.

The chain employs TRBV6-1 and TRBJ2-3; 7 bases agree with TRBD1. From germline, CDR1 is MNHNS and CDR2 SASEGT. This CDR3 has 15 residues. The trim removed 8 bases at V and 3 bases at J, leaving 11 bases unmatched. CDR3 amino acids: CASAWDRDLTDTQYF. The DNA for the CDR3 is TGTGCCAGCGCTTGGGACAGAGACTTAACAGATACGCAGTATTTT.

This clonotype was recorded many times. CDR3: CASSSGAGDEQFF. CDR3 nucleotides: TGCGCCAGCAGCTCGGGAGCGGGAGATGAGCAGTTCTTC. The chain is built from TRBV5-1 and TRBJ2-1; 8 positions match TRBD2. In germline, CDR1 is SGHRS, CDR2 YFSETQ. CDR3 length: 13 amino acids. V lost 3 bases, J lost 8 bases, and 4 bases stayed unmatched.

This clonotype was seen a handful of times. CDR3 bases: TGTGCCAGCAGTTCCCCCACTAGCGGGAGTTCGTACGATACGCAGTATTTT. This codes for CASSSPTSGSSYDTQYF. This chain connects TRBV6-2 or TRBV6-3 to TRBJ2-3; TRBD2 matches 11 bases. The V gene's germline CDR1 is MNHEY and CDR2 SVGEGT. The CDR3 has 17 residues. Germline trimming cut 4 bases from V and 6 bases from J; bases unmatched to any gene: 12.

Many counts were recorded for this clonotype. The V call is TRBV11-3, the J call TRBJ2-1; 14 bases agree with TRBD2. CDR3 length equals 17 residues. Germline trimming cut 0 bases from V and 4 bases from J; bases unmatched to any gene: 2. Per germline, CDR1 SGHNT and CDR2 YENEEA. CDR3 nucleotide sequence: TGTGCCAGCAGCTTAGACCGACTAGCGGGAGGGTACAATGAGCAGTTCTTC. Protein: CASSLDRLAGGYNEQFF.

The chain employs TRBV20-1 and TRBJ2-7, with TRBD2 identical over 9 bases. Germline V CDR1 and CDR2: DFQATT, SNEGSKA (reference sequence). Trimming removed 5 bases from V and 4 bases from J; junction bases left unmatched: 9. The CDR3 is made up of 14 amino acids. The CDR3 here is CSAESIAGAYEQYF. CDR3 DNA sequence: TGCAGTGCTGAATCTATAGCGGGAGCTTACGAGCAGTACTTC.

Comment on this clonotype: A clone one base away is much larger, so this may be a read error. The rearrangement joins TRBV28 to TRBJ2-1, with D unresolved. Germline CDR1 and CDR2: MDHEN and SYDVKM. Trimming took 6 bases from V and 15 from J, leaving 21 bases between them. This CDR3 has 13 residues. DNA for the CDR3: TGTGCCAGCAGCTCCCCAGGACCAGCGTTGCGGTTCTTC. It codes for CASSSPGPALRFF.

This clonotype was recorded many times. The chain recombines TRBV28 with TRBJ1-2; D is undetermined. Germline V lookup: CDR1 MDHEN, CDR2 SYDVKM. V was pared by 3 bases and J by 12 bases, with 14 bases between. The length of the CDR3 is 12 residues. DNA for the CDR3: TGTGCCAGCAGTTTTCCCGGTCTCGGGAACACCTTC. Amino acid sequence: CASSFPGLGNTF.

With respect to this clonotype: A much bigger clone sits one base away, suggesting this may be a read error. CDR3 amino acids: CASSAGLAGDEQFF. CDR3 nucleotide sequence: TGTGCCAGCAGTGCGGGACTAGCGGGAGATGAGCAGTTCTTC. V and J are TRBV25-1 and TRBJ2-1; TRBD2 matches 14 bases. V lost 4 bases, J lost 8 bases, and 1 base stayed unmatched. CDR1 and CDR2 from the germline V gene are MGHDK and SYGVNS. There are 14 residues in the CDR3.

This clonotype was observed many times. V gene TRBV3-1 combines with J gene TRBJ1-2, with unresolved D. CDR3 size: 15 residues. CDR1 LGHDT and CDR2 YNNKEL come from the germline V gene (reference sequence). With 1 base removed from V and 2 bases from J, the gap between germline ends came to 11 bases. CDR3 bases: TGTGCCAGCAGCCAAGCCCAATTCCTCAACTATGGCTACACCTTC. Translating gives CASSQAQFLNYGYTF. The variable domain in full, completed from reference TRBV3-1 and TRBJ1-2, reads DTAVSQTPKYLVTQMGNDKSIKCEQNLGHDTMYWYKQDSKKFLKIMFSYNNKELIINETVPNRFSPKSPDKAHLNLHINSLELGDSAVYFCASSQAQFLNYGYTFGSGTRLTVV.

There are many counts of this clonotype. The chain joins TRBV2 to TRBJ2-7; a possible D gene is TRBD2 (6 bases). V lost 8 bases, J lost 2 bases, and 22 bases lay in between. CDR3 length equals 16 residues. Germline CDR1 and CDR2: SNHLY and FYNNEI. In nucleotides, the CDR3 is TGTGCCAGCCGGGCCGCGGGGAGCCCCCGCGCCTACGAGCAGTACTTC. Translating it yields CASRAAGSPRAYEQYF.

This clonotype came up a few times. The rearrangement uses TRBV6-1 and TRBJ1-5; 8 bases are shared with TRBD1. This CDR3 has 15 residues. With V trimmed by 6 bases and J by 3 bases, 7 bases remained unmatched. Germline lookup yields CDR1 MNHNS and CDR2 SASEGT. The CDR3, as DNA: TGTGCCAGCAGAGCGACAGGGGCTCTCAATCAGCCCCAGCATTTT. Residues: CASRATGALNQPQHF.

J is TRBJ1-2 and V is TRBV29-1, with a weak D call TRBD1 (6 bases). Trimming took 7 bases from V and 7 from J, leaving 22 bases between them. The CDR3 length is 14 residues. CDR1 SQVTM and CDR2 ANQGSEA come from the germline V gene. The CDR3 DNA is TGCAGCGCTATACATGGTTCGGGGGCGACTGGCTACACCTTC. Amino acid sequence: CSAIHGSGATGYTF.

The CDR3 DNA reads TGTGCCTGGAGTGGGGCCTACGAGCAGTACTTC. It specifies CAWSGAYEQYF. V and J are TRBV30 and TRBJ2-7; D remains unclear. The V and J ends lost 1 base and 2 bases respectively, with 3 bases between them. Germline lookup yields CDR1 GTSNPN and CDR2 SVGIG (reference sequence). The CDR3 spans 11 residues.

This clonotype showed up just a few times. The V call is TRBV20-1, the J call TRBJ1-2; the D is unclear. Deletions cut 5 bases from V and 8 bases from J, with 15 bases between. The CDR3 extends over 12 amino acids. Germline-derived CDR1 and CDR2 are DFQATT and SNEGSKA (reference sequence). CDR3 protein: CSAPGSINGYTF. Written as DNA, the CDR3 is TGCAGTGCTCCCGGGAGCATCAACGGCTACACCTTC.

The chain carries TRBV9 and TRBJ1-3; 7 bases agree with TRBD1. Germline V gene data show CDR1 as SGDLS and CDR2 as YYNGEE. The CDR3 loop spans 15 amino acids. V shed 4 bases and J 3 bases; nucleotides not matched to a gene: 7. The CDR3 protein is CASSQGGFDGNTIYF. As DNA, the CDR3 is TGTGCCAGCAGCCAGGGGGGTTTCGATGGAAACACCATATATTTT.

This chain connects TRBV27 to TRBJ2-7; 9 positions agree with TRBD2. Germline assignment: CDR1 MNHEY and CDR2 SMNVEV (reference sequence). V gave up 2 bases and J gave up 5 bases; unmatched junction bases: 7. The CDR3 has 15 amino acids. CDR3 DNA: TGTGCCAGCAGTTTAGTGCCTAGCGGGATGAACGAGCAGTACTTC. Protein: CASSLVPSGMNEQYF.

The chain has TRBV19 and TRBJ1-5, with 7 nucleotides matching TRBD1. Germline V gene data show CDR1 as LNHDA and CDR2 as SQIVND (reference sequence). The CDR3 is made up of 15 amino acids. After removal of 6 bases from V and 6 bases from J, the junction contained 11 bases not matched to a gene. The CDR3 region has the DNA TGTGCCAGTAGAATTCCGGGACAGATGACTCAGCCCCAGCATTTT. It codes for CASRIPGQMTQPQHF.

For the CDR3, the DNA is TGCGCCAGCAGCACGCTCGGCGGTTACTATGGCTACACCTTC. This sequence encodes CASSTLGGYYGYTF. The chain recombines TRBV5-1 with TRBJ1-2; D is unclear. The CDR3 runs 14 residues. The V gene's germline CDR1 is SGHRS and CDR2 YFSETQ. V was clipped by 4 bases and J by 3 bases, with 13 bases between them. The full variable domain, with the rest looked up from reference TRBV5-1 and TRBJ1-2, is KAGVTQTPRYLIKTRGQQVTLSCSPISGHRSVSWYQQTPGQGLQFLFEYFSETQRNKGNFPGRFSGRQFSNSRSEMNVSTLELGDSALYLCASSTLGGYYGYTFGSGTRLTVV.

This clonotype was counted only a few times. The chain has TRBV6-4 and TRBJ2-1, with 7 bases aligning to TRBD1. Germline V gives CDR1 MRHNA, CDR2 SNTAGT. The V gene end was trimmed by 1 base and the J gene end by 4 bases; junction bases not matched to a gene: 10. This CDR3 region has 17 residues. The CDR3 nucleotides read TGTGCCAGCAGTGACTTATTCATACGGGACAGATACAATGAGCAGTTCTTC. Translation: CASSDLFIRDRYNEQFF.